This is a list of T cell receptor beta chains from one sample in a study of blood T cell repertoires in COVID-19. Sequencing used immunoSEQ multiplex PCR; TCRdb keeps in-frame clones, though not all of them. The table includes about 250,000 clones, 85% to 90% detected once. Material: PBMCs or T cells enriched from blood (not recorded which). These receptor sequences come from a middle-aged man who had recovered from COVID-19. Both conserved end residues are part of each CDR3. The order of the fields is D gene, V gene, J gene, clone size, CDR3 DNA, CDR3 protein. The D gene is left open where the match is weak. The size field is filled for only some rows; it gives once, few, many or a size class.

>TRBD1|TRBV4-1|TRBJ2-1|NA
TGCGCCAGCAGCCAAGATAAGGCCAGGGGGAATGAGCAGTTCTTC
CASSQDKARGNEQFF
>TRBD1|TRBV7-9|TRBJ1-3|NA
TGTGCCAGCAGCTTCAGGACAGGGTCCAAAGGAGTCTCTGGAAACACCATATATTTT
CASSFRTGSKGVSGNTIYF
>NA|TRBV7-8|TRBJ2-1|NA
TGTGCCAGCAGCTTGAGACAGCAGGGGAATGAGCAGTTCTTC
CASSLRQQGNEQFF
>TRBD1|TRBV19|TRBJ2-7|NA
TGTGCCAGTAGTGTCGGGACAGGGAACGAGCAGTACTTC
CASSVGTGNEQYF
>TRBD1|TRBV7-9|TRBJ1-2|NA
TGTGCCAGCAGGACAGGGGGCGCAGGGGGCTACACCTTC
CASRTGGAGGYTF
>NA|TRBV5-1|TRBJ1-1|NA
TGCGCCAGCGGGTTAGACAGCATGAACACTGAAGCTTTCTTT
CASGLDSMNTEAFF
>NA|TRBV9|TRBJ2-1|once
TGTGCCAGCAGCGTAGATAGCGGTTCCTACAATGAGCAGTTCTTC
CASSVDSGSYNEQFF
>TRBD2|TRBV25-1|TRBJ2-7|NA
TGTGCCAGCAGTGAATTAGCGGGAGGCCCCTACGAGCAGTACTTC
CASSELAGGPYEQYF
>NA|TRBV14|TRBJ2-3|NA
TGTGCCAGCAGCCACATCCGGGGTGATACGCAGTATTTT
CASSHIRGDTQYF
>NA|TRBV10-3|TRBJ1-1|NA
TGTGCCATCAGTGATACGGCCGGGACAGAAGCTTTCTTT
CAISDTAGTEAFF
>TRBD1|TRBV27|TRBJ1-1|NA
TGTGCCAGCAGTTCCATCCGGGACAGAATGAACACTGAAGCTTTCTTT
CASSSIRDRMNTEAFF
>TRBD2|TRBV15|TRBJ2-1|once
TGTGCCACCAGCAGAGATCGGGAGGGCTACAATGAGCAGTTCTTC
CATSRDREGYNEQFF
>NA|TRBV10-3|TRBJ2-5|NA
TGTGCCATCAGTGAACAGCGGAGCACCCAAGAGACCCAGTACTTC
CAISEQRSTQETQYF
>TRBD1|TRBV11-2|TRBJ2-7|NA
TGTGCCAGCGGAGGACAGGGGGACTCCGAGCAGTACTTC
CASGGQGDSEQYF
>TRBD1|TRBV10-3|TRBJ1-6|NA
TGTGCCATCAGCCCCGGACAGGCGATCAATTCACCCCTCCACTTT
CAISPGQAINSPLHF
>TRBD2|TRBV5-1|TRBJ2-1|NA
TGCGCCAGCAGCTTTGGACTAGCGGGAGACGATGAGCAGTTCTTC
CASSFGLAGDDEQFF
>TRBD1|TRBV19|TRBJ2-7|once
TGTGCCAGTAAAGGGACAGGAACCTACGAGCAGTACTTC
CASKGTGTYEQYF
>NA|TRBV12-3/TRBV12-4|TRBJ2-7|NA
TGTGCCAGCAGTTTAATCGTTTCCTACGAGCAGTACTTC
CASSLIVSYEQYF
>NA|TRBV4-1|TRBJ2-7|NA
TGCGCCAGCAGCCAAGACCCCGGACTTAGCTACGAGCAGTACTTC
CASSQDPGLSYEQYF
>TRBD2|TRBV5-1|TRBJ2-5|few
TGCGCCAGCGGGGGGACTAGCGGGGAGACCCAGTACTTC
CASGGTSGETQYF
>NA|TRBV28|TRBJ1-2|NA
TGTGCCAGCAGTTCCTCTATCTATGGCTACACCTTC
CASSSSIYGYTF
>NA|TRBV5-4|TRBJ2-5|NA
TGTGCCAGCAGCTTGCTCTCAGGCCAAGAGACCCAGTACTTC
CASSLLSGQETQYF